Listed here is a single T cell receptor beta chain. No cognate antigen has been identified for it. No quality values exist for individual bases; no much larger clone is one base distant. The record originates from a study of CD8+ T cells in alopecia areata (dated by TCRdb to 2016 to 2018). A note on the overall study: Treated patients were enrolled in an open-label pilot trial of oral tofacitinib at 5 to 10 mg twice daily for moderate-to-severe alopecia areata. Tofacitinib-treated patients had biopsies at baseline and at 4 and 24 weeks of treatment, with a later scalp biopsy in several patients. Human TCRbeta sequencing covered scalp tissue and sorted CD4+ and CD8+ peripheral blood T cells from patchy and totalis/universalis alopecia areata patients and healthy controls. TCRbeta CDR3 regions were amplified by immunoSEQ multiplex PCR using 35 Vbeta forward and 13 Jbeta reverse primers. Tofacitinib was given for 6 to 18 months, followed by 6 months of follow-up off drug to assess delayed response and recurrence. Scalp clonality was compared among normal scalp (n=4), patchy alopecia areata scalp (n=8), and alopecia totalis/universalis scalp (n=8). RNA came from the PAXgene miRNA kit for fixed scalp, the miRNeasy kit for PBMCs, and the RNeasy kit for mouse skin. The SALT score, which quantifies the percentage of affected scalp surface area, was used to measure disease severity in treated patients. The study used high-throughput TCRbeta sequencing to examine T cell clonal expansion in alopecia areata, in both the C3H/HeJ mouse model and human patients. General study outcomes and caveats: Higher clonality and more expanded CD8+ clones were observed in lesional scalp than in normal scalp, particularly in alopecia totalis/universalis, a finding suggestive of antigenic drive. Tofacitinib significantly lowered scalp clonality and the number of expanded CD8+ clones among the top 100 scalp clones. Resident alphabeta T cells in normal human skin are also sequenced, complicating scalp TCR repertoire analysis, unlike mouse skin dominated by gammadelta T cells. Shared TCR sequences between patients were less evident than in mice, which may be partly attributable to HLA diversity in the patient population. The treated cohort was small, with a single nonresponder, so links between baseline CD8+ expansion and response need larger studies. During tofacitinib treatment, many expanded lesional clones remained in scalp and blood, and this persistence may partly explain relapse after treatment is stopped.

The time point label, read with the paper, signifies: four to five weeks on oral tofacitinib. The sample's treatment or condition label is to be understood as: oral pan-JAK inhibitor, 5-10 mg twice daily. Lesional scalp punch biopsies and peripheral blood were obtained from alopecia areata patients. PBMCs were separated by density centrifugation and stained for CD3, CD4 and CD8, after which CD4+ and CD8+ T cells were sorted on a FACSAria. Libraries were prepared through the immunoSEQ multiplex PCR assay. For TCR sequencing, RNA was extracted from every sample and reverse transcribed into cDNA to serve as template. SuperScript III was used for first-strand cDNA synthesis, primed with a 2:1 mix of oligo-dT and random hexamers. A synthetic immune receptor repertoire was used to assess amplification bias, and residual bias was removed computationally. Per the original workflow: After raw reads were preprocessed to remove errors, the CDR3 was defined following IMGT conventions as running from the conserved cysteine to phenylalanine. Clonality was computed as 1 minus the Shannon entropy, with the entropy normalized by log2 of the number of productive unique TCRs. Whether scalp clones were CD4 or CD8 was inferred by matching scalp TCRbeta sequences against CD4 and CD8 repertoires sorted from blood. Drawn from immuneACCESS, this table holds only the in-frame rearrangements with V and J called that TCRdb kept. Clones are partly lost; checked studies trace under half to an unresolved V gene and leave the rest unexplained. Clonal size and the V and J genes are those of that table, whereas D and trimming came from the DNA. This sample has about 200,000 clones in its table, and 50% to 60% of those were observed once. 3% to 3.5% of the sample is taken by the ten largest.

Per the germline V gene, SGHRS is the CDR1 and YFSETQ is the CDR2. V and J are truncated by 3 bases and 9 bases respectively, leaving an intervening sequence of 10 bases. Spanning cysteine to phenylalanine, the CDR3 consists of 13 amino acids. Only the CDR3 part of the read is kept: 39 bases, read in frame from the first base. The chain is assembled from TRBV5-1 and TRBJ1-6; a weak D assignment points to TRBD1 (6 bases agree). The receptor comes from a human donor with alopecia areata. This specimen was CD4+ T cells sorted from blood, taken at week 4, from a patient treated with tofacitinib. The sequenced DNA is TGCGCCAGCAGCTCGAAGGGGGTTTCACCCCTCCACTTT. This codes for CASSSKGVSPLHF.